The rows below give T cell receptor beta chains drawn from one sample of a study of spatial heterogeneity in lung cancer. TCRdb passed the 5' RACE reads through MiXCR, listing each CDR3 protein once. The sample carries approximately 5,000 distinct CDR3 sequences, less than 35% recorded once. The source material was lung tumor tissue, sampled at surgery. The receptors were sampled from a female donor with early-stage non-small cell lung cancer. Each CDR3 is given with its conserved first and last residue. A D gene is named only where the DNA matches it firmly. The size field is filled for only some rows; it gives once, few, many or a size class.

d_call	clone_size	v_call	j_call	cdr3_aa	cdr3_nt
NA	many	TRBV2	TRBJ1-1	CASRAWYGAFF	TGTGCCAGCAGAGCTTGGTACGGAGCTTTCTTT
TRBD1	medium-sized	TRBV7-2	TRBJ1-2	CASSPTGGGGYGYTF	TGTGCCAGCAGCCCGACAGGGGGCGGGGGCTATGGCTACACCTTC
TRBD2	large	TRBV4-2	TRBJ2-7	CASSQASGASYEQYF	TGTGCCAGCAGCCAAGCCAGCGGGGCCTCCTACGAGCAGTACTTC
NA	NA	TRBV29-1	TRBJ2-7	CSVEATDTYEQYF	TGCAGCGTTGAAGCTACCGACACCTACGAGCAGTACTTC
NA	NA	TRBV6-2/TRBV6-3	TRBJ1-1	CASSYYRRNTEAFF	TGTGCCAGCAGTTACTACCGTAGGAACACTGAAGCTTTCTTT
NA	medium-sized	TRBV7-2	TRBJ2-3	CASSSLLVGTDTQYF	TGTGCCAGCAGCTCCTTGCTAGTGGGCACAGATACGCAGTATTTT
TRBD2	medium-sized	TRBV7-2	TRBJ2-3	CASSLNGGVTDTQYF	TGTGCCAGCAGCTTAAACGGGGGGGTTACAGATACGCAGTATTTT
NA	medium-sized	TRBV5-5	TRBJ2-1	CASSLGVNFEDEQFF	TGTGCCAGCAGCTTGGGGGTGAATTTTGAAGATGAGCAGTTCTTC
NA	many	TRBV14	TRBJ2-7	CASSQDRWSYEQYF	TGTGCCAGCAGCCAAGACAGGTGGAGTTACGAGCAGTACTTC
TRBD2	medium-sized	TRBV9	TRBJ2-3	CASSVASTSGGTDTQYF	TGTGCCAGCAGCGTAGCTTCAACTAGCGGGGGGACAGATACGCAGTATTTT
NA	NA	TRBV5-6	TRBJ2-7	CASSLVRASYEQYF	TGTGCCAGCAGCTTGGTAAGAGCGTCCTACGAGCAGTACTTC
TRBD1	NA	TRBV11-2	TRBJ2-3	CASSLVRGRPDTQYF	TGTGCCAGCAGCTTAGTGAGGGGGCGGCCAGATACGCAGTATTTT
NA	medium-sized	TRBV29-1	TRBJ2-7	CSVALGYYYEQYF	TGCAGCGTTGCCCTAGGGTATTACTACGAGCAGTACTTC
NA	NA	TRBV7-2	TRBJ2-6	CASSPLFGANVLTF	TGTGCCAGCAGCCCTTTATTTGGGGCCAACGTCCTGACTTTC
NA	medium-sized	TRBV28	TRBJ2-7	CASSTPTGGWGEQYF	TGTGCCAGCAGTACCCCGACAGGCGGATGGGGCGAGCAGTACTTC
NA	NA	TRBV5-6	TRBJ2-3	CASSLLELTDTQYF	TGTGCCAGCAGCTTATTGGAGCTCACAGATACGCAGTATTTT
TRBD2	NA	TRBV7-9	TRBJ2-7	CASSLAGLAEPYEQYF	TGTGCCAGCAGCTTAGCGGGGCTAGCGGAGCCCTACGAGCAGTACTTC
TRBD1	medium-sized	TRBV6-5	TRBJ2-7	CASSLRRDRVYEQYF	TGTGCCAGCAGCCTGCGAAGGGACAGGGTCTACGAGCAGTACTTC
NA	many	TRBV7-8	TRBJ1-1	CASSLGRENTEAFF	TGTGCCAGCAGCTTAGGGAGGGAGAACACTGAAGCTTTCTTT
TRBD1	many	TRBV7-9	TRBJ1-1	CASSLGGGNTEAFF	TGTGCCAGCAGCTTAGGAGGGGGCAACACTGAAGCTTTCTTT
NA	many	TRBV29-1	TRBJ1-4	CSASGTGEKLFF	TGCAGCGCCTCCGGGACCGGGGAAAAACTGTTTTTT
NA	once	TRBV6-6	TRBJ2-1	CASSYSGGLEQFF	TGTGCCAGCAGTTACTCCGGGGGTCTTGAGCAGTTCTTC
TRBD1	NA	TRBV12-3/TRBV12-4	TRBJ1-5	CASSKTGGGQPQHF	TGTGCCAGCAGTAAGACAGGGGGCGGTCAGCCCCAGCATTTT
TRBD2	many	TRBV29-1	TRBJ2-5	CSVEPQEQRGDQETQYF	TGCAGCGTTGAGCCTCAAGAGCAGCGGGGGGACCAAGAGACCCAGTACTTC
TRBD1	once	TRBV6-5	TRBJ1-2	CASSYTRGPGSDYGYTF	TGTGCCAGCAGTTACACCAGGGGGCCTGGGTCAGACTATGGCTACACCTTC
NA	medium-sized	TRBV6-1	TRBJ1-6	CASSEISTGSPLHF	TGTGCCAGCAGTGAAATATCGACAGGTTCACCCCTCCACTTT
NA	medium-sized	TRBV18	TRBJ1-1	CASSPSGTTMNTEAFF	TGTGCCAGCTCACCAAGCGGGACAACCATGAACACTGAAGCTTTCTTT
TRBD1	medium-sized	TRBV7-4	TRBJ1-1	CASSLDRGRTEAFF	TGTGCCAGCAGCTTGGACAGGGGAAGGACTGAAGCTTTCTTT